Below are 2 T cell receptor beta chains sequenced from a single sample in a study of blood T cells in healthy people across ages. Then a second PCR, running roughly 7 to 11 cycles, was carried out with a sample-barcoded 5' primer and a J-beta primer mix. Using its own MiXCR run on the 5' RACE reads, TCRdb lists one record per CDR3 protein. This table has about 760,000 distinct CDR3 sequences, approximately 25% appearing once. These data were likewise used in another study, on T cells of mothers and their children.

Source material: blood. All receptors derive from a boy aged 10-17 years in good health.

This clonotype was seen only a few times. J is TRBJ2-1 and V is TRBV28; D gene unclear. V lost 2 bases and J lost 14, with 16 bases in between. Germline V CDR1 and CDR2: MDHEN, SYDVKM. The CDR3 is made up of 13 amino acids. This CDR3 reads CASSLPLSPWKFF. As DNA, the CDR3 is TGTGCCAGCAGTTTACCCCTTAGCCCATGGAAGTTCTTC.

The J gene is TRBJ2-5, the V gene TRBV7-6; the match to TRBD2 covers 11 bases. V dropped 2 bases and J dropped 0; count of bases not matched to a gene: 8. The germline V gene encodes CDR1 SGHVS and CDR2 FNYEAQ. This CDR3 comprises 18 residues. The CDR3 loop is CASSLLSSGGPYQETQYF. The CDR3 DNA reads as TGTGCCAGCAGCTTACTTTCTAGCGGGGGGCCGTACCAAGAGACCCAGTACTTC.